The rows below give T cell receptor beta chains drawn from one sample of a study of blood T cell repertoires in COVID-19. The protocol was immunoSEQ multiplex PCR, while the TCRdb copy is restricted to in-frame clones and leaves out a portion. The data hold over 60,000 clones, with around 77% observed a single time. Sequences were obtained from peripheral blood. The receptors originated from a man older than 75 with active or convalescent COVID-19. Both conserved end residues are part of each CDR3. The D gene is left open where the match is weak. A clone size is listed for some rows: how often the clone was seen (once, few, many), or a class if it is expanded.

>TRBJ2-5|NA|TRBV5-4|NA
CASSLAGVETQYF
TGTGCCAGCAGCTTGGCAGGGGTTGAGACCCAGTACTTC
>TRBJ2-5|NA|TRBV7-6|TRBD2
CASSDLTSGGETQYF
TGTGCCAGCAGCGACCTGACTAGCGGGGGAGAGACCCAGTACTTC
>TRBJ2-3|NA|TRBV2|TRBD1
CASSTGTGGLTDTQYF
TGTGCCAGCAGTACCGGGACAGGGGGCCTCACAGATACGCAGTATTTT
>TRBJ2-5|few|TRBV7-9|NA
CASSFGYQETQYF
TGTGCCAGCAGCTTCGGGTACCAAGAGACCCAGTACTTC
>TRBJ2-3|NA|TRBV6-1|TRBD2
CASSERGRAADTQYF
TGTGCCAGCAGTGAACGTGGGAGGGCGGCAGATACGCAGTATTTT
>TRBJ2-7|NA|TRBV18|NA
CASSMDSYEQYF
TGTGCCAGCTCAATGGACAGCTACGAGCAGTACTTC
>TRBJ1-5|few|TRBV9|TRBD1
CASSLTGGNQPQHF
TGTGCCAGCAGCCTAACAGGGGGGAATCAGCCCCAGCATTTT
>TRBJ2-5|NA|TRBV4-3|TRBD2
CASSQDTSVAETQYF
TGCGCCAGCAGCCAAGATACTAGCGTAGCGGAGACCCAGTACTTC
>TRBJ2-6|NA|TRBV6-6|NA
CASSYESFSGANVLTF
TGTGCCAGCAGTTACGAGTCGTTTTCTGGGGCCAACGTCCTGACTTTC
>TRBJ1-2|NA|TRBV27|NA
CASSFGRGNYGYTF
TGTGCCAGCAGTTTCGGGAGGGGGAACTATGGCTACACCTTC
>TRBJ2-2|once|TRBV2|NA
CASKRTENTGELFF
TGTGCCAGCAAGAGGACAGAAAACACCGGGGAGCTGTTTTTT
>TRBJ1-2|NA|TRBV5-8|NA
CASSERPGHGYTF
TGTGCCAGCAGCGAAAGGCCAGGGCATGGCTACACCTTC
>TRBJ1-6|NA|TRBV19|NA
CASSIGWGVNSPLHF
TGTGCCAGTAGTATAGGTTGGGGGGTTAATTCACCCCTCCACTTT
>TRBJ2-2|NA|TRBV7-2|NA
CASSSQGSNTGELFF
TGTGCCAGCAGCTCGCAGGGGTCGAACACCGGGGAGCTGTTTTTT
>TRBJ2-4|NA|TRBV3-1/TRBV3-2|TRBD2
CASSQGRPGTRRVAKNIQYF
TGTGCCAGCAGCCAAGGAAGACCCGGGACTAGAAGAGTAGCCAAAAACATTCAGTACTTC
>TRBJ1-5|NA|TRBV19|TRBD1
CASSINRDRGNQPQHF
TGTGCCAGTAGTATAAACCGGGACAGGGGAAATCAGCCCCAGCATTTT
>TRBJ1-3|NA|TRBV15|TRBD1
CATSRTGELGNTIYF
TGTGCCACCAGCAGAACAGGGGAATTAGGAAACACCATATATTTT
>TRBJ2-2|NA|TRBV7-8|NA
CASSLDSPINTGELFF
TGTGCCAGCAGCTTAGACTCCCCAATAAACACCGGGGAGCTGTTTTTT
>TRBJ1-6|NA|TRBV6-2/TRBV6-3|TRBD1
CASSDLQGASYNSPLHF
TGTGCCAGCAGTGACTTACAGGGGGCGTCCTATAATTCACCCCTCCACTTT
>TRBJ2-7|NA|TRBV6-2/TRBV6-3|TRBD2
CASRPSGGSGEQYF
TGTGCCAGCAGGCCTAGCGGAGGGTCGGGTGAGCAGTACTTC
>TRBJ2-7|NA|TRBV3-1/TRBV3-2|NA
CASSQEYLGGTPYEQYF
TGTGCCAGCAGCCAAGAATATCTAGGCGGAACTCCCTACGAGCAGTACTTC
>TRBJ1-1|NA|TRBV7-2|NA
CASSLAESVTEAFF
TGTGCCAGCAGCTTAGCGGAGTCCGTGACTGAAGCTTTCTTT
>TRBJ1-3|few|TRBV7-6|TRBD1
CASSRPGQGFGNTIYF
TGTGCCAGCAGCAGACCGGGACAGGGTTTTGGAAACACCATATATTTT
>TRBJ1-2|NA|TRBV5-1|TRBD1
CASSLNPTTGGDGYTF
TGCGCCAGCAGCTTAAACCCAACCACAGGGGGGGATGGCTACACCTTC
>TRBJ1-5|NA|TRBV3-1/TRBV3-2|NA
CASSPGGGAGQPQHF
TGTGCCAGCAGCCCCGGGGGAGGGGCGGGTCAGCCCCAGCATTTT